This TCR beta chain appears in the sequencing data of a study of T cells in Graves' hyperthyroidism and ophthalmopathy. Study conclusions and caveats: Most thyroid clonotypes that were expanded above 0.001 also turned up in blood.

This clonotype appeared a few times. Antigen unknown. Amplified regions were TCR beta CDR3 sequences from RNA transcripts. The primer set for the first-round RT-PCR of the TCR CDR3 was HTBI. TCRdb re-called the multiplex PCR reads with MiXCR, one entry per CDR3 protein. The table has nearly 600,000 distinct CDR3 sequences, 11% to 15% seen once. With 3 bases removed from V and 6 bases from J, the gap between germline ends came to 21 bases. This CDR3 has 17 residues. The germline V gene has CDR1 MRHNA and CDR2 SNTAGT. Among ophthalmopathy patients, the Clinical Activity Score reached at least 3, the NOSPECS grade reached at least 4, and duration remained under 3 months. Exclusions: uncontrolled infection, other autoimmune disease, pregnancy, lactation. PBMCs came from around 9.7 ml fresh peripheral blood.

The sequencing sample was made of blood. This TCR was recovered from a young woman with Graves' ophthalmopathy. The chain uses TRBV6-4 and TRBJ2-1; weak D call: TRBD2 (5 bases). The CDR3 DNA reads TGTGCCAGCAGTGATGGTTTTCGGGGAGATGTGGTCAATGAGCAGTTCTTC. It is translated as CASSDGFRGDVVNEQFF.